This T cell receptor (beta chain) was documented in a study of graft-versus-host responses after intestinal transplantation. Study-level information: Recipients underwent multivisceral, liver-intestinal, or isolated intestinal transplants. Recipients were all induced with anti-thymocyte globulin, then given tacrolimus and steroids for 3 to 4 years.

Study-wide points: GvH clones detected in recipient marrow included some appearing first in ileum or blood.

CDR3 size: 14 residues. The germline gives CDR1 LGHNA, CDR2 YSLEER. V lost 1 base and J 3 bases, leaving 9 bases between the germline ends. The protocol was immunoSEQ multiplex PCR, while the TCRdb copy is restricted to in-frame clones and leaves out a portion. The sample has 90,000 to 150,000 clones, approximately 95% seen once. Details on this clone: Its antigen is not identified.

This TCR was recovered from a human donor who received an intestinal transplant. The sample here was unstimulated CD8+ T cells sorted from spleen or lymph node cells, taken before intestinal transplant. The genes are TRBV4-3 and TRBJ1-2; D is unresolved. CDR3 sequence: CASSQVRDDYGYTF. CDR3 nucleotides: TGCGCCAGCAGCCAAGTTAGGGATGACTATGGCTACACCTTC.